Listed below are T cell receptor beta chains from one sample, sequenced in a study of T cells after yellow fever vaccination. TCRdb ran MiXCR on the 5' RACE reads and lists one entry per CDR3 protein. The sample has hundreds of thousands of distinct CDR3 sequences; 9% to 15% are singletons. The specimen was PBMCs, collected on the day of the yellow fever booster vaccination. The receptors were sampled from a man aged 30 to 45 who received the YFV17D yellow fever vaccine. The CDR3 runs from the conserved cysteine through the conserved F or W. The order of the fields is V gene, J gene, D gene, clone size, CDR3 protein, CDR3 DNA. D genes are given only for firm matches. Not all rows give a size; the values are once, few, many and, for expanded clones, a class.

V: TRBV20-1
J: TRBJ2-7
D: NA
size: few
CDR3: CSARTRSSYEQYF
DNA: TGCAGTGCTAGAACAAGGAGTTCCTACGAGCAGTACTTC

V: TRBV28
J: TRBJ2-1
D: TRBD1
size: few
CDR3: CATSDRVNEQFF
DNA: TGTGCCACCTCGGACAGGGTCAATGAGCAGTTCTTC

V: TRBV14
J: TRBJ2-1
D: NA
size: NA
CDR3: CASSQQPQGRHEQFF
DNA: TGTGCCAGCAGCCAGCAACCGCAGGGGCGACATGAGCAGTTCTTC

V: TRBV7-2
J: TRBJ2-1
D: TRBD2
size: NA
CDR3: CASSPVAGNEQFF
DNA: TGTGCCAGCAGCCCAGTAGCGGGTAATGAGCAGTTCTTC

V: TRBV6-1
J: TRBJ2-1
D: NA
size: NA
CDR3: CASSVGGFNNEQFF
DNA: TGTGCCAGCAGTGTTGGCGGGTTCAACAATGAGCAGTTCTTC

V: TRBV4-3
J: TRBJ2-1
D: TRBD2
size: NA
CDR3: CASSQDYGTSSYNEQFF
DNA: TGCGCCAGCAGCCAAGATTATGGGACTAGCTCCTACAATGAGCAGTTCTTC

V: TRBV28
J: TRBJ2-7
D: NA
size: NA
CDR3: CASSSSGTRLSYEQYF
DNA: TGTGCCAGCAGTTCATCCGGGACTCGCCTCTCCTACGAGCAGTACTTC

V: TRBV6-2/TRBV6-3
J: TRBJ2-1
D: TRBD2
size: NA
CDR3: CASSYLSGAYNEQFF
DNA: TGTGCCAGCAGTTATCTTAGCGGGGCCTACAATGAGCAGTTCTTC

V: TRBV5-1
J: TRBJ1-1
D: NA
size: many
CDR3: CASSMPGRQNLNTEAFF
DNA: TGCGCCAGCAGCATGCCAGGACGCCAGAACTTGAACACTGAAGCTTTCTTT

V: TRBV6-2/TRBV6-3
J: TRBJ2-2
D: TRBD2
size: few
CDR3: CASSSISGRLNTGELFF
DNA: TGTGCCAGCAGTTCCATTAGCGGGAGATTGAACACCGGGGAGCTGTTTTTT

V: TRBV4-3
J: TRBJ2-7
D: TRBD1
size: NA
CDR3: CASSQGPDRAYEQYF
DNA: TGCGCCAGCAGCCAAGGGCCGGACAGGGCCTACGAGCAGTACTTC

V: TRBV12-3/TRBV12-4
J: TRBJ2-5
D: TRBD1
size: many
CDR3: CASSPRYSRQGAGTQYF
DNA: TGTGCCAGCAGTCCCCGATACAGCCGACAGGGAGCTGGGACCCAGTACTTC

V: TRBV28
J: TRBJ1-1
D: NA
size: NA
CDR3: CASSSPRGINTEAFF
DNA: TGTGCCAGCAGTTCTCCCCGAGGCATAAACACTGAAGCTTTCTTT

V: TRBV19
J: TRBJ2-2
D: NA
size: few
CDR3: CASSIDLDPGELFF
DNA: TGTGCCAGTAGTATAGATCTAGACCCCGGGGAGCTGTTTTTT

V: TRBV21-1
J: TRBJ2-2
D: NA
size: few
CDR3: CASSSPPSGQGTNTGELFF
DNA: TGTGCCAGCAGCAGCCCGCCCTCCGGACAGGGAACGAACACCGGGGAGCTGTTTTTT

V: TRBV28
J: TRBJ2-5
D: NA
size: few
CDR3: CASSLSQGPQETQYF
DNA: TGTGCCAGCAGTTTAAGTCAGGGTCCTCAAGAGACCCAGTACTTC

V: TRBV14
J: TRBJ2-1
D: TRBD1
size: NA
CDR3: CASSRTGVEQFF
DNA: TGTGCCAGCAGCCGGACAGGGGTTGAGCAGTTCTTC

V: TRBV2
J: TRBJ1-1
D: NA
size: NA
CDR3: CASSIYKNTEAFF
DNA: TGTGCCAGCAGTATCTACAAGAACACTGAAGCTTTCTTT

V: TRBV4-2
J: TRBJ1-6
D: NA
size: NA
CDR3: CASSQGTQGAGSPLHF
DNA: TGTGCCAGCAGCCAAGGGACCCAGGGTGCGGGTTCACCCCTCCACTTT

V: TRBV27
J: TRBJ1-5
D: NA
size: many
CDR3: CASSSPPDSLNQPQHF
DNA: TGTGCCAGCAGTTCCCCCCCGGACAGTCTAAATCAGCCCCAGCATTTT

V: TRBV7-2
J: TRBJ2-5
D: NA
size: few
CDR3: CASLGPGTQETQYF
DNA: TGTGCCAGCCTCGGGCCCGGGACTCAAGAGACCCAGTACTTC

V: TRBV20-1
J: TRBJ1-3
D: TRBD1
size: many
CDR3: CSAKRGQAGGNTIYF
DNA: TGCAGTGCTAAAAGAGGACAGGCGGGGGGAAACACCATATATTTT

V: TRBV30
J: TRBJ2-1
D: TRBD2
size: few
CDR3: CAWSGPGLAASYNEQFF
DNA: TGTGCCTGGAGTGGTCCGGGACTAGCTGCCTCCTACAATGAGCAGTTCTTC

V: TRBV20-1
J: TRBJ2-3
D: NA
size: NA
CDR3: CSARDGVTQYF
DNA: TGCAGTGCTAGAGATGGAGTTACGCAGTATTTT

V: TRBV3-1
J: TRBJ2-5
D: TRBD1
size: few
CDR3: CASSNGQEQETQYF
DNA: TGTGCCAGCAGCAACGGACAGGAGCAAGAGACCCAGTACTTC

V: TRBV27
J: TRBJ2-6
D: NA
size: NA
CDR3: CASSLAVPSVSGANVLTF
DNA: TGTGCCAGCAGTTTGGCAGTTCCCTCCGTCTCTGGGGCCAACGTCCTGACTTTC

V: TRBV7-2
J: TRBJ2-7
D: NA
size: few
CDR3: CASSSLGGQYF
DNA: TGTGCCAGCAGCTCCCTCGGGGGGCAGTACTTC

V: TRBV24-1
J: TRBJ1-2
D: NA
size: NA
CDR3: CATSDLGGRGYTF
DNA: TGTGCCACCAGTGACCTCGGCGGCCGGGGCTACACCTTC

V: TRBV4-2
J: TRBJ2-6
D: TRBD1
size: few
CDR3: CASSQWTGGEGANVLTF
DNA: TGTGCCAGCAGCCAATGGACAGGGGGCGAAGGGGCCAACGTCCTGACTTTC

V: TRBV27
J: TRBJ2-1
D: TRBD1
size: NA
CDR3: CASSRTGGPYNEQFF
DNA: TGTGCCAGCAGTCGGACAGGGGGCCCCTACAATGAGCAGTTCTTC

V: TRBV6-5
J: TRBJ1-3
D: NA
size: few
CDR3: CASSYAGTSSGNTIYF
DNA: TGTGCCAGTAGTTATGCAGGGACAAGCTCTGGAAACACCATATATTTT

V: TRBV20-1
J: TRBJ2-7
D: TRBD2
size: NA
CDR3: CSARLRPASGSYEQYF
DNA: TGCAGTGCTAGATTACGGCCGGCTAGCGGGAGTTACGAGCAGTACTTC

V: TRBV5-5
J: TRBJ2-3
D: NA
size: NA
CDR3: CASSLAKTAGDTQYF
DNA: TGTGCCAGCAGCTTGGCCAAGACGGCGGGGGATACGCAGTATTTT

V: TRBV20-1
J: TRBJ2-3
D: NA
size: few
CDR3: CSAKRTEREYF
DNA: TGCAGTGCCAAGAGGACGGAGCGGGAGTATTTT

V: TRBV29-1
J: TRBJ2-2
D: NA
size: NA
CDR3: CSGGRGGANTGELFF
DNA: TGCAGTGGCGGTCGCGGGGGCGCGAACACCGGGGAGCTGTTTTTT

V: TRBV5-1
J: TRBJ2-2
D: TRBD1
size: many
CDR3: CASSKGQANTGELFF
DNA: TGCGCCAGCAGCAAGGGACAGGCGAACACCGGGGAGCTGTTTTTT

V: TRBV11-1
J: TRBJ2-1
D: TRBD2
size: few
CDR3: CATLPGLAGDGNEQFF
DNA: TGTGCCACCCTCCCGGGACTAGCGGGAGATGGCAATGAGCAGTTCTTC

V: TRBV27
J: TRBJ2-5
D: TRBD1
size: NA
CDR3: CASSFGTGAQETQYF
DNA: TGTGCCAGCAGTTTTGGGACAGGGGCCCAAGAGACCCAGTACTTC

V: TRBV9
J: TRBJ2-1
D: TRBD2
size: NA
CDR3: CASSEAGGPTNEQFF
DNA: TGTGCCAGCAGCGAAGCGGGAGGGCCTACCAATGAGCAGTTCTTC

V: TRBV10-2
J: TRBJ2-7
D: TRBD2
size: NA
CDR3: CASGLAGAYEQYF
DNA: TGCGCCAGCGGACTAGCGGGAGCTTACGAGCAGTACTTC

V: TRBV20-1
J: TRBJ2-3
D: NA
size: few
CDR3: CSAFAGDTQYF
DNA: TGCAGTGCTTTTGCCGGGGATACGCAGTATTTT

V: TRBV11-2
J: TRBJ2-3
D: NA
size: few
CDR3: CASSSKTFTDTQYF
DNA: TGTGCCAGCAGCTCAAAAACCTTCACAGATACGCAGTATTTT

V: TRBV12-3/TRBV12-4
J: TRBJ2-3
D: TRBD2
size: few
CDR3: CASSRGGLTDTQYF
DNA: TGTGCCAGCAGTCGGGGGGGGCTGACGGATACGCAGTATTTT

V: TRBV5-4
J: TRBJ2-3
D: TRBD1
size: few
CDR3: CASSSPTGNTDTQYF
DNA: TGTGCCAGCAGCTCTCCGACAGGGAACACAGATACGCAGTATTTT

V: TRBV20-1
J: TRBJ2-5
D: TRBD1
size: NA
CDR3: CSAGPDRGQETQYF
DNA: TGCAGTGCTGGACCCGACAGGGGGCAAGAGACCCAGTACTTC

V: TRBV20-1
J: TRBJ2-4
D: NA
size: many
CDR3: CSASKIAKNIQYF
DNA: TGCAGTGCTAGTAAGATAGCCAAAAACATTCAGTACTTC

V: TRBV5-1
J: TRBJ2-5
D: NA
size: NA
CDR3: CASSFSGRGETQYF
DNA: TGCGCCAGCAGCTTTTCTGGGCGAGGGGAGACCCAGTACTTC

V: TRBV4-3
J: TRBJ2-3
D: NA
size: many
CDR3: CASSQDSGIGDTQYF
DNA: TGCGCCAGCAGCCAAGATTCCGGGATTGGAGATACGCAGTATTTT

V: TRBV18
J: TRBJ2-6
D: NA
size: NA
CDR3: CASSLLVGASGANVLTF
DNA: TGTGCCAGCTCCCTCCTAGTGGGGGCCTCTGGGGCCAACGTCCTGACTTTC

V: TRBV12-3/TRBV12-4
J: TRBJ1-1
D: TRBD1
size: few
CDR3: CASSPGTGVMNTEAFF
DNA: TGTGCCAGCAGTCCCGGGACAGGGGTTATGAACACTGAAGCTTTCTTT

V: TRBV30
J: TRBJ2-3
D: NA
size: few
CDR3: CAWSVHLPLQCTDTQYF
DNA: TGTGCCTGGAGTGTACATCTCCCGCTACAGTGTACAGATACGCAGTATTTT

V: TRBV19
J: TRBJ2-2
D: NA
size: few
CDR3: CASSSPWGNTGELFF
DNA: TGTGCCAGTAGTTCTCCGTGGGGGAACACCGGGGAGCTGTTTTTT

V: TRBV15
J: TRBJ2-1
D: TRBD1
size: NA
CDR3: CATSRNQQGDEQFF
DNA: TGTGCCACCAGCAGAAACCAACAGGGGGATGAGCAGTTCTTC

V: TRBV6-6
J: TRBJ1-2
D: TRBD1
size: few
CDR3: CASTQGQIYGYTF
DNA: TGTGCCAGCACCCAGGGACAGATATATGGCTACACCTTC

V: TRBV19
J: TRBJ1-5
D: NA
size: many
CDR3: CASSISGSNQPQHF
DNA: TGTGCCAGTAGTATCTCGGGTAGCAATCAGCCCCAGCATTTT

V: TRBV18
J: TRBJ2-1
D: NA
size: few
CDR3: CASSVQGPYNEQFF
DNA: TGTGCCAGCTCAGTCCAGGGTCCATACAATGAGCAGTTCTTC

V: TRBV6-6
J: TRBJ1-1
D: NA
size: few
CDR3: CASTGGLEAFF
DNA: TGTGCCAGCACGGGAGGCCTCGAAGCTTTCTTT

V: TRBV13
J: TRBJ2-1
D: TRBD1
size: NA
CDR3: CASSFRDRGRNEQFF
DNA: TGTGCCAGCAGCTTCCGGGACAGGGGGCGAAATGAGCAGTTCTTC